Sequencing of this TCR beta chain was carried out in a study of shared clonotypes between healthy human individuals. Whole-study results and caveats: Larger richness was generally estimated for naive than memory subsets.

The length of the CDR3 is 15 residues. V lost 5 bases and J 4 bases, leaving 15 bases between the germline ends. Germline loops: CDR1 MNHEY, CDR2 SVGAGI. As regards this clone: What it binds is not known.

Profiled with immunoSEQ multiplex PCR; TCRdb holds only in-frame clones, not every one. The top ten clones hold about 1.7% of a sample with about 2.1 million clones, just under 95% of them seen once. Only CD45RO-negative cells positively selected for CCR7 counted as naive CD8 cells, so terminally differentiated effector memory CD45RA+ cells were excluded. The donors were all Caucasian adults (living in Nashville, Tennessee). The clonotype was recovered from a man between 18 and 29 years old in good health. Some clones in this sample may be carry-over from other donors' samples. V is TRBV6-5 and J is TRBJ2-1; D is unclear. Sequencing was performed on naive CD8+ T cells from PBMCs. As DNA, the CDR3 is TGTGCCAGCAGTCCGACTCCGTCCCCATACAATGAGCAGTTCTTC. Encoded protein: CASSPTPSPYNEQFF.